This T cell receptor beta chain was recovered during a study of T-cell memory formation after mild COVID-19. On the study more broadly: Largely, TCR clusters stayed within a single donor. Regarding the study as a whole: The study found contracting CD4+ clones mainly in CM and EM and contracting CD8+ clones in EMRA. The pre-infection memory compartment contained some responding clones, suggesting cross-reactive memory joined.

In the case of this clonotype: The antigen is undetermined.

5'RACE with constant-segment primers built TCRalpha and TCRbeta cDNA libraries with UMIs. TCRdb independently ran MiXCR on the 5' RACE reads; one entry per CDR3 protein. The sample carries some 97,000 distinct CDR3 sequences, 11% recorded once. Trimming cost V 4 bases and J 1 base; bases outside gene matches: 3. The CDR3 is made up of 15 amino acids. Germline V gene lookup returns CDR1 SNHLY and CDR2 FYNNEI. This receptor was obtained from a man between 18 and 35 years old who had mild COVID-19 (a few samples of this study predate the infection). Cell type and time point are not known. The genes are TRBV2 and TRBJ1-5, with 8 bases that match TRBD1. The sequenced sample consisted of PBMCs or a T cell subset sorted from them (not recorded which). DNA of the CDR3: TGTGCCAGCAGTGGCGGACAGGGAAGCAATCAGCCCCAGCATTTT. Translation gives CASSGGQGSNQPQHF. Variable domain in full (rest from reference TRBV2 and TRBJ1-5): EPEVTQTPSHQVTQMGQEVILRCVPISNHLYFYWYRQILGQKVEFLVSFYNNEISEKSEIFDDQFSVERPDGSNFTLKIRSTKLEDSAMYFCASSGGQGSNQPQHFGDGTRLSIL.